The rows below give T cell receptor beta chains drawn from one sample of a study of blood T cell repertoires in COVID-19. The table came from immunoSEQ multiplex PCR; TCRdb's copy has only in-frame clones and leaves some out. The table shows some 190,000 clones, with about four fifths occurring only once. Specimen: peripheral blood. The receptors stem from a man in his fifties or sixties with acute or convalescent COVID-19. Both conserved end residues are part of each CDR3. D genes are given only for firm matches. A clone size is listed for some rows: how often the clone was seen (once, few, many), or a class if it is expanded.

>.|.|TRBJ2-1|TRBV7-2|16
CASSLAAAASYNEQFF
TGTGCCAGCAGCTTAGCGGCGGCGGCCTCATACAATGAGCAGTTCTTC
>.|TRBD1|TRBJ2-6|TRBV19|16
CASSRTGGSGANVLTF
TGTGCCAGTAGTCGGACAGGGGGCTCTGGGGCCAACGTCCTGACTTTC
>.|.|TRBJ2-5|TRBV11-3|13
CASSLAGAETQYF
TGTGCCAGCAGCTTGGCGGGGGCAGAGACCCAGTACTTC
>.|TRBD1|TRBJ1-2|TRBV9|15
CASSVTGTALYGYTF
TGTGCCAGCAGCGTGACAGGGACAGCCCTCTATGGCTACACCTTC
>.|.|TRBJ2-5|TRBV19|13
CASSQGSVGAQYF
TGTGCCAGTTCCCAGGGGTCCGTGGGGGCCCAGTACTTC
>.|TRBD1|TRBJ1-4|TRBV10-3|14
CAIGTGGTNEKLFF
TGTGCCATCGGTACAGGGGGAACTAATGAAAAACTGTTTTTT
>few|TRBD1|TRBJ1-2|TRBV3-1/TRBV3-2|17
CASSQGIWDRGNYGYTF
TGTGCCAGCAGCCAAGGAATTTGGGACAGGGGGAACTATGGCTACACCTTC
>.|.|TRBJ1-4|TRBV24-1|15
CATSDPGQGYEKLFF
TGTGCCACCAGTGATCCGGGACAAGGGTATGAAAAACTGTTTTTT
>.|.|TRBJ2-5|TRBV20-1|15
CSASRGGVYQETQYF
TGCAGTGCTAGTCGAGGCGGGGTGTACCAAGAGACCCAGTACTTC
>.|.|TRBJ1-1|TRBV11-2|13
CASSLLGQSVAFF
TGTGCCAGCAGCTTACTAGGACAGAGCGTCGCTTTCTTT
>.|.|TRBJ1-1|TRBV25-1|18
CASRKPPGHRVGNTEAFF
TGTGCCAGCAGGAAGCCGCCTGGACACAGGGTGGGGAACACTGAAGCTTTCTTT
>.|.|TRBJ1-4|TRBV7-9|15
CASSLNSDFGEKLFF
TGTGCCAGCAGCTTAAATTCGGATTTCGGGGAAAAACTGTTTTTT
>.|.|TRBJ2-3|TRBV3-1/TRBV3-2|11
CASSQANQEYF
TGTGCCAGCAGCCAGGCCAATCAAGAATATTTT
>.|TRBD2|TRBJ2-7|TRBV28|14
CASGGPSGAYEQYF
TGTGCCAGCGGTGGGCCTAGCGGGGCGTACGAGCAGTACTTC